This T cell receptor beta chain appears in the sequencing data of a study of T-cell reconstitution after alpha-beta-depleted transplantation in children. Points from the study as a whole: Approximately two months post-transplant, alpha-beta T cells reportedly originated from several hundred expanded graft clones. Several patients had high TCRbeta diversity at day 60; it came from surviving recipient T cells and thymic progenitors. It was newly produced T cells that mostly accounted for T-cell counts and diversity one year after transplant.

This CDR3 is 13 amino acids long. Germline V CDR1 and CDR2: DFQATT, SNEGSKA (reference sequence). The V gene lost 0 bases and the J gene lost 0 bases, with 5 bases spanning the gap. Preparation of the TCRbeta library involved a method that used unique molecular identifiers. One entry per CDR3 protein results from TCRdb running MiXCR on the PCR reads. Of about 240,000 distinct CDR3 sequences in the sample, about 23% were seen once. This clonotype has a handful of counts. Its specificity is unknown. The specimen was PBMCs, collected before TCRalphabeta/CD19-depleted stem cell transplant. The chain carries TRBV20-1 and TRBJ1-1; no reliable D call. The TCR sequence derives from a girl aged 2 to 9 with Fanconi anemia, due to receive a stem cell transplant. In DNA, the CDR3 is TGCAGTGCTAGAGATACCATGAACACTGAAGCTTTCTTT. The encoded protein is CSARDTMNTEAFF.